The 16 T cell receptor beta chains below come from one sample, sequenced in a study of cytomegalovirus exposure and HLA in healthy donors (dated by TCRdb to about 2017). The protocol used for the library was the immunoSEQ multiplex PCR assay. The multiplex PCR relied on a mix of 60 forward primers for TCR Vbeta segments and 13 reverse primers for TCR Jbeta segments. TCRdb retrieved this table from immuneACCESS and kept in-frame rearrangements only. Not all clones are present; in checked studies, unresolved V genes account for under half, and no reason is known for the remainder. Within this sample are 100,000 or so clones, with 55% to 80% of them counted one time only. The ten largest make up under 4.5% of the sample. Sequenced input: PBMCs. These receptors all come from a man aged 35-49 years in good health and CMV-seronegative.

V is TRBV5-1 and J is TRBJ2-3; 11 bases map to TRBD2. There are 17 residues in the CDR3. V dropped 0 bases and J dropped 2; count of bases not matched to a gene: 5. Per germline, CDR1 SGHRS and CDR2 YFSETQ. The CDR3 loop is CASSLGPSGGSTDTQYF. In DNA form, the CDR3 reads TGCGCCAGCAGCTTGGGGCCTAGCGGGGGGTCCACAGATACGCAGTATTTT.

The gene calls are TRBV11-2 and TRBJ1-3; D is uncertain. Germline V gene lookup returns CDR1 SGHAT and CDR2 FQNNGV. The CDR3 extends over 16 amino acids. The ends were cut back, 4 bases at V and 8 bases at J, with 21 bases in the middle. CDR3 DNA sequence: TGTGCCAGCAGCTCAGGAGACTACCCTTACGGAGACACCATATATTTT. Residues: CASSSGDYPYGDTIYF.

The gene calls are TRBV19 and TRBJ1-1, with TRBD1 matching over 7 bases. This CDR3 is built from 16 residues. Per the germline V gene, CDR1 is LNHDA and CDR2 is SQIVND (reference sequence). J lost 0 bases, V lost 6 bases, and 10 bases had no gene match. The CDR3 protein is CASSHPEGAVNTEAFF. CDR3 bases: TGTGCCAGTAGCCATCCCGAGGGGGCGGTGAACACTGAAGCTTTCTTT.

This sequence joins TRBV21-1 and TRBJ2-2; the table's D call, TRBD2, was not checked against the DNA. TRBV21-1 is reported as a pseudogene. The CDR3 is 11 residues long. The CDR3 coding sequence is TGTGCCAGAGAGGGCACCGGGGAGCTGTTTTTT. It codes for CAREGTGELFF.

V gene TRBV9 combines with J gene TRBJ2-3; TRBD1 might be the D (6 bases). The germline gives CDR1 SGDLS, CDR2 YYNGEE. CDR3 length: 16 amino acids. Trimming pared 0 bases from V and 0 bases from J, leaving 11 bases between. CDR3 in DNA: TGTGCCAGCAGCGTAGGAGGGGACATAAGCACAGATACGCAGTATTTT. Residues: CASSVGGDISTDTQYF.

The CDR3: CASSPTSGVEQYF. The CDR3 bases are TGTGCCAGCAGTCCTACTTCAGGGGTCGAGCAGTACTTC. This chain uses TRBV7-9 with TRBJ2-7; tentative D call: TRBD1 (6 bases). Germline loops: CDR1 SEHNR, CDR2 FQNEAQ (reference sequence). The CDR3 has 13 residues. V shed 6 bases and J shed 6 bases, with 15 bases lying between them. Together with reference TRBV7-9 and TRBJ2-7, the CDR3 gives the full variable domain: DTGVSQNPRHKITKRGQNVTFRCDPISEHNRLYWYRQTLGQGPEFLTYFQNEAQLEKSRLLSDRFSAERPKGSFSTLEIQRTEQGDSAMYLCASSPTSGVEQYFGPGTRLTVT.

The chain couples TRBV7-8 to TRBJ2-7; TRBD1 might be the D (5 bases). The CDR3 length is 15 residues. Germline V CDR1 and CDR2: SGHVS, FQNEAQ. V lost 1 base and J lost 7, with 17 bases in between. CDR3 nucleotide sequence: TGTGCCAGCAGCTTAGAATCCAGGGCGAGTCGGGAGCAGTACTTC. This gives the protein CASSLESRASREQYF. The complete variable domain, with remaining parts taken from reference TRBV7-8 and TRBJ2-7, reads GAGVSQSPRYKVAKRGQDVALRCDPISGHVSLFWYQQALGQGPEFLTYFQNEAQLDKSGLPSDRFFAERPEGSVSTLKIQRTQQEDSAVYLCASSLESRASREQYFGPGTRLTVT.

V is TRBV5-6 and J is TRBJ2-7, with 11 bases fitting TRBD2. CDR1 SGHDT and CDR2 YYEEEE come from the germline V gene. V shed 4 bases and J 4 bases; nucleotides not matched to a gene: 4. This CDR3 spans 14 amino acids. For the CDR3, the DNA is TGTGCCAGCAGCCGTGCTAGCGGGGGGTACGAGCAGTACTTC. Translated, it gives CASSRASGGYEQYF.

The chain carries TRBV7-6 and TRBJ2-7; 7 bases are shared with TRBD2. Germline CDR1 is SGHVS and CDR2 is FNYEAQ. This CDR3 comprises 15 residues. V was clipped by 1 base and J by 3 bases; unmatched bases: 6. The CDR3 reads CASSLEDKRGYEQYF. As DNA, the CDR3 is TGTGCCAGCAGCTTAGAGGACAAGCGGGGCTACGAGCAGTACTTC.

The V gene is TRBV7-9, the J gene TRBJ1-4, with D perhaps matching TRBD1 (5 bases). Germline CDR1 SEHNR, CDR2 FQNEAQ (reference sequence). Trimming took 3 bases from V and 6 from J, leaving 14 bases between them. This CDR3 is 15 amino acids long. This chain's CDR3 is CASSLSGGLDEKLFF. The CDR3 region has the DNA TGTGCCAGCAGCTTGTCGGGGGGATTGGATGAAAAACTGTTTTTT.

This chain uses TRBV21-1 with TRBJ1-1; TRBD1 is the table's D call, not checked against the DNA. TRBV21-1 is a recognized pseudogene. CDR3 length equals 14 residues. In nucleotides, the CDR3 is TGTGCCAGCAGCAAAGAATGGCATAACACTGAAGCTTTCTTT. Amino acid sequence: CASSKEWHNTEAFF.

This chain links TRBV7-9 with TRBJ1-1; 9 bases agree with TRBD1. In germline, CDR1 is SEHNR, CDR2 FQNEAQ (reference sequence). J was trimmed by 6 bases and V by 10 bases; bases with no gene match: 21. The CDR3 totals 17 residues. CDR3 DNA: TGTGCCATCGAGTATACAGGGGGCGGTATCGGAGTCCCTGAAGCTTTCTTT. This translates into CAIEYTGGGIGVPEAFF.

This chain connects TRBV7-9 to TRBJ2-7; 7 bases fit TRBD2. The ends lost 5 bases at V and 2 bases at J; junction bases unmatched: 9. Germline CDR1 is SEHNR and CDR2 is FQNEAQ (reference sequence). The CDR3 has 15 amino acids. In DNA, the CDR3 is TGTGCCAGCAGCGTAGATGGGGGGGTGGCCTACGAGCAGTACTTC. It translates to CASSVDGGVAYEQYF.

The chain uses TRBV2 and TRBJ2-7; possibly TRBD2 for D (5 bases). The V gene lost 3 bases and the J gene lost 7 bases, with 13 bases spanning the gap. This CDR3 is 13 amino acids long. Germline V gives CDR1 SNHLY, CDR2 FYNNEI. The CDR3 reads CASSDDTPGEQYF. DNA for the CDR3: TGTGCCAGCAGTGACGACACTCCGGGAGAGCAGTACTTC.

This chain connects TRBV5-1 to TRBJ1-4; 10 positions agree with TRBD1. V dropped 4 bases and J dropped 6; count of bases not matched to a gene: 6. CDR1 is SGHRS and CDR2 is YFSETQ in the germline V gene. CDR3 length: 15 residues. CDR3 region: CASSPRDRGDEKLFF. The CDR3 DNA reads TGCGCCAGCAGCCCTAGGGACAGGGGCGATGAAAAACTGTTTTTT. The entire variable domain, with the rest obtained from reference TRBV5-1 and TRBJ1-4, is as follows: KAGVTQTPRYLIKTRGQQVTLSCSPISGHRSVSWYQQTPGQGLQFLFEYFSETQRNKGNFPGRFSGRQFSNSRSEMNVSTLELGDSALYLCASSPRDRGDEKLFFGSGTQLSVL.

This clone was detected a few times. The chain links TRBV5-8 to TRBJ2-7, with 7 positions matching TRBD1. Trimming took 1 base from V and 2 from J; bases not matched to a gene: 3. The CDR3 covers 14 residues. The germline CDR1 and CDR2 sequences are SGHTS and YDEGEE. The CDR3 sequence is CASSLTGATYEQYF. In nucleotides, the CDR3 is TGTGCCAGCAGCTTGACAGGGGCGACCTACGAGCAGTACTTC.